Shown below are 29 T cell receptor beta chains from a single sample sequenced in a study of blood T cell repertoires in COVID-19. Here immunoSEQ multiplex PCR was the method, and the copy in TCRdb shows in-frame clones only, minus some. In the table there are some 200,000 clones, approximately 87% of which are singletons. The sequencing input was peripheral blood. These receptors originate from a woman aged 18-29 years who had recovered from COVID-19.

This chain links TRBV30 with TRBJ2-2; no firm D call. The length of the CDR3 is 13 residues. Per germline, CDR1 GTSNPN and CDR2 SVGIG (reference sequence). With 0 bases removed from V and 0 bases from J, the gap between germline ends came to 2 bases. This CDR3 reads CAWSVSNTGELFF. The CDR3 DNA follows: TGTGCCTGGAGTGTCTCGAACACCGGGGAGCTGTTTTTT.

This chain links TRBV5-4 with TRBJ1-1; D not certain. Germline values: CDR1 SGHNT, CDR2 YYREEE (reference sequence). V was trimmed by 3 bases and J by 1 base, leaving 13 bases between them. This CDR3 spans 15 amino acids. The CDR3 spells CASSSPIEANTEAFF. The CDR3, as DNA: TGTGCCAGCAGCTCCCCCATTGAGGCGAACACTGAAGCTTTCTTT.

The chain links TRBV6-6 to TRBJ1-2; a possible D gene is TRBD1 (5 bases). Trimming cost V 9 bases and J 0 bases, with 11 bases left between them. CDR1 MNHNY and CDR2 SVGAGI come from the germline V gene (reference sequence). The CDR3 covers 13 residues. This CDR3 reads CARKDNSNYGYTF. The CDR3 coding sequence is TGTGCCAGGAAGGACAATTCTAACTATGGCTACACCTTC.

This chain connects TRBV13 to TRBJ2-1; 10 bases match TRBD2. Germline-derived CDR1 and CDR2 are PRHDT and FYEKMQ (reference sequence). V lost 6 bases and J lost 11; bases outside the gene matches: 16. The CDR3 covers 16 residues. CDR3 loop: CASSPRGAGGQDKQFF. The CDR3 bases are TGTGCCAGCAGTCCCCGGGGAGCGGGAGGGCAAGACAAGCAGTTCTTC.

The genes are TRBV19 and TRBJ2-7, with D hard to call. CDR1 is LNHDA, CDR2 SQIVND, per germline (reference sequence). Trimming shortened V by 3 bases and J by 0 bases, and 6 bases separated the two germline ends. This CDR3 is built from 13 residues. CDR3 residues: CASSIGSSYEQYF. The CDR3 DNA is TGTGCCAGTAGTATTGGCAGCTCCTACGAGCAGTACTTC.

This chain links TRBV6-5 with TRBJ2-1; TRBD2 matches 13 bases. Germline trimming cut 4 bases from V and 2 bases from J; bases unmatched to any gene: 2. CDR3 length: 16 amino acids. Germline lookup yields CDR1 MNHEY and CDR2 SVGAGI. CDR3 nucleotides: TGTGCCAGCAGTTGGACTAGCGGGAGTACCTACAATGAGCAGTTCTTC. Translated: CASSWTSGSTYNEQFF.

The chain links TRBV7-9 to TRBJ2-3; D is undetermined. The CDR3 loop spans 13 amino acids. Germline loops: CDR1 SEHNR, CDR2 FQNEAQ (reference sequence). V dropped 6 bases and J dropped 5 bases, with 12 bases sitting between them. In DNA form, the CDR3 reads TGTGCCAGCAGTCCCAGCGTGGGAGATACGCAGTATTTT. It specifies CASSPSVGDTQYF.

This chain uses TRBV7-3 with TRBJ2-5; 8 nucleotides align to TRBD2. The CDR3 is 15 amino acids. Germline V gene lookup returns CDR1 SGHTA and CDR2 FQGTGA. The V and J ends lost 5 bases and 2 bases, in that order; junction bases with no gene match: 7. The CDR3: CASSRIAGKQETQYF. CDR3 sequence (DNA): TGTGCCAGCAGCCGTATAGCGGGGAAACAAGAGACCCAGTACTTC.

This chain links TRBV7-8 with TRBJ2-7; 13 positions match TRBD2. This CDR3 has 15 amino acids. The J segment lost 0 bases and the V segment lost 4 bases, leaving 0 bases of the junction unmatched. Germline loops: CDR1 SGHVS, CDR2 FQNEAQ. CDR3 DNA: TGTGCCAGCAGCTGGACTAGCGGGGGCTCCTACGAGCAGTACGTC. This codes for CASSWTSGGSYEQYV.

The chain links TRBV6-2 or TRBV6-3 to TRBJ1-6; possible D gene TRBD1, 6 bases. CDR3 size: 18 residues. The V and J ends lost 0 bases and 5 bases respectively, with 17 bases between them. Germline CDR1 MNHEY, CDR2 SVGEGT. CDR3 region: CASSYSASEGGDNSPLHF. In DNA form, the CDR3 reads TGTGCCAGCAGTTACTCGGCATCGGAGGGGGGGGATAATTCACCCCTCCACTTT.

V gene TRBV28 combines with J gene TRBJ1-2, with D possibly TRBD1 on 6 matching bases. The CDR3 has 10 amino acids. Germline assignment: CDR1 MDHEN and CDR2 SYDVKM. The CDR3 reads CATGNYGYTF. CDR3 bases: TGTGCTACAGGGAACTATGGCTACACCTTC.

The chain uses TRBV9 and TRBJ2-2; weak D call: TRBD2 (5 bases). Trimming stripped 3 bases from V and 7 bases from J, with 10 bases between. The CDR3 runs 13 residues. Germline V lookup: CDR1 SGDLS, CDR2 YYNGEE. CDR3 nucleotides: TGTGCCAGCAGCGATACTAGGGACGGGGAGCTGTTTTTT. Translation gives CASSDTRDGELFF.

V usage is TRBV5-1 and J usage is TRBJ2-1, with TRBD2 matching 9 bases. This CDR3 has 17 amino acids. CDR1 SGHRS and CDR2 YFSETQ come from the germline V gene. V was pared by 1 base and J by 7 bases, with 12 bases of the junction left unmatched. The CDR3 DNA reads as TGCGCCAGCAGCTTGAGGGCCCTAGCGGGAACAGAAAATGAGCAGTTCTTC. It yields the protein CASSLRALAGTENEQFF.

The chain couples TRBV5-4 to TRBJ2-3, with D perhaps TRBD2 (5 bases). The CDR3 has 15 residues. Germline V CDR1 and CDR2: SGHNT, YYREEE (reference sequence). The V end was cut by 7 bases, the J end by 0 bases, with 15 bases between. The CDR3 region is CASALWGASTDTQYF. As DNA, the CDR3 is TGTGCCAGCGCCCTGTGGGGAGCGAGCACAGATACGCAGTATTTT.

This clone occurred once. The chain carries TRBV27 and TRBJ1-5; 7 bases agree with TRBD1. CDR3 length: 15 amino acids. Looked up from germline, CDR1 is MNHEY and CDR2 is SMNVEV (reference sequence). V was pared by 1 base and J by 5 bases, with 5 bases of the junction left unmatched. CDR3 region: CASSLYRGWDQPQHF. As DNA, the CDR3 is TGTGCCAGCAGTTTATACAGGGGATGGGATCAGCCCCAGCATTTT.

This clone was seen ten or more times. The rearrangement links TRBV18 to TRBJ1-6, with a tentative D call TRBD1 (6 bases). V gave up 3 bases and J gave up 7 bases, with 22 bases separating them. The CDR3 runs 18 residues. Germline V CDR1 and CDR2: KGHSH, LQKENI. The CDR3 bases are TGTGCCAGCTCACCCAAGAACAGGGAGAGAGGTTGGAATTCACCCCTCCACTTT. Translating gives CASSPKNRERGWNSPLHF.

This clone was detected only once. This chain joins TRBV30 and TRBJ2-1, with 9 positions matching TRBD2. This CDR3 contains 14 residues. CDR1 and CDR2 (germline): GTSNPN, SVGIG (reference sequence). The V gene end was trimmed by 3 bases and the J gene end by 7 bases; junction bases not matched to a gene: 7. CDR3 DNA: TGTGCCTGGAGACTGGCGGGAGGGTTGAATGAGCAGTTCTTC. Its translation: CAWRLAGGLNEQFF.

This chain joins TRBV5-8 and TRBJ1-1; D is uncertain. With 4 bases removed from V and 1 base from J, the gap between germline ends came to 8 bases. The CDR3 sequence is 13 residues long. CDR1 and CDR2 from the germline V gene are SGHTS and YDEGEE. CDR3 region: CASSTGENTEAFF. The DNA of the CDR3 is TGTGCCAGCAGCACCGGAGAGAACACTGAAGCTTTCTTT.

The chain recombines TRBV7-2 with TRBJ2-1, with a possible D match to TRBD1 (6 bases). Deletions cut 4 bases from V and 2 bases from J, with 12 bases between. Germline assignment: CDR1 SGHTA and CDR2 FQGNSA. The length of the CDR3 is 15 residues. CDR3 in amino acids: CASSYRQAAYNEQFF. The DNA for the CDR3 is TGTGCCAGCAGCTACCGACAGGCCGCCTACAATGAGCAGTTCTTC.

This clone was counted a few times. The V gene is TRBV2, the J gene TRBJ2-7, with 7 positions matching TRBD2. Per the germline V gene, CDR1 is SNHLY and CDR2 is FYNNEI. V was clipped by 5 bases and J by 3 bases; unmatched bases: 10. The length of the CDR3 is 15 residues. CDR3 DNA: TGTGCCAGCAGTTTGACTAGGGGCGGGGGCTACGAGCAGTACTTC. Protein sequence: CASSLTRGGGYEQYF. Looking up the rest from reference TRBV2 and TRBJ2-7 gives the full variable domain: EPEVTQTPSHQVTQMGQEVILRCVPISNHLYFYWYRQILGQKVEFLVSFYNNEISEKSEIFDDQFSVERPDGSNFTLKIRSTKLEDSAMYFCASSLTRGGGYEQYFGPGTRLTVT.

J is TRBJ1-1 and V is TRBV14; D gene ambiguous. Germline V gene lookup returns CDR1 SGHDN and CDR2 FVKESK. V gave up 1 base and J gave up 5 bases, with 14 bases separating them. CDR3 length equals 15 residues. As DNA, the CDR3 is TGTGCCAGCAGCCAAGTTTTAGGAGGGAAGACTGAAGCTTTCTTT. Translation: CASSQVLGGKTEAFF.

The rearrangement uses TRBV24-1 and TRBJ2-5; 15 bases are a match to TRBD2. This CDR3 has 20 residues. Germline CDR1 is KGHDR and CDR2 is SFDVKD. V was clipped by 4 bases and J by 0 bases; unmatched bases: 11. The CDR3 spells CATSDRGTSGRRGYQETQYF. In DNA form, the CDR3 reads TGTGCCACCAGTGACCGGGGGACTAGCGGGAGGAGGGGGTACCAAGAGACCCAGTACTTC.

The J gene is TRBJ2-7, the V gene TRBV6-5, with D maybe TRBD1 (5 bases). Germline CDR1 MNHEY, CDR2 SVGAGI. V lost 2 bases to trimming and J lost 4 bases, with 12 bases between them. The CDR3 totals 14 residues. Here the CDR3 reads CASSYAQGQYEQYF. The CDR3 coding sequence is TGTGCCAGCAGTTACGCCCAGGGTCAGTACGAGCAGTACTTC.

The chain uses TRBV11-1 and TRBJ2-5; possibly TRBD1 for D (6 bases). This CDR3 region has 14 residues. CDR1 is SGHAT, CDR2 FQDESV, per germline (reference sequence). The V end was cut by 2 bases, the J end by 5 bases, with 12 bases between. The CDR3 sequence: CASSLTGYGETQYF. The CDR3 DNA reads TGTGCCAGCAGCTTAACAGGGTATGGCGAGACCCAGTACTTC.

This clone came up many times. The rearrangement uses TRBV6-2 or TRBV6-3 and TRBJ2-7, with TRBD1 matching 9 bases. CDR3 length equals 15 residues. J was trimmed by 0 bases and V by 5 bases; bases with no gene match: 5. Germline CDR1 and CDR2: MNHEY and SVGEGT. CDR3 region: CASSDPGQGSYEQYF. The CDR3 region has the DNA TGTGCCAGCAGTGACCCGGGACAGGGCTCCTACGAGCAGTACTTC.

V and J are TRBV5-1 and TRBJ1-1; 7 nucleotides match TRBD1. Germline-derived CDR1 and CDR2 are SGHRS and YFSETQ. V lost 0 bases and J lost 4; bases outside the gene matches: 6. The CDR3 extends over 15 amino acids. Here the CDR3 reads CASSLVTTGSTEAFF. The CDR3 DNA follows: TGCGCCAGCAGCTTGGTTACGACAGGGAGCACTGAAGCTTTCTTT.

This clone came up once. The chain links TRBV7-6 to TRBJ2-3; TRBD2 aligns across 13 bases. Germline CDR1 reads SGHVS; CDR2 reads FNYEAQ. There are 14 residues in the CDR3. The V and J ends lost 5 bases and 10 bases, in that order; junction bases with no gene match: 6. The CDR3 region has the DNA TGTGCCAGCAGCGAGGGACTAGCGGGATTGGCGCAGTATTTT. Its protein product is CASSEGLAGLAQYF.

The rearrangement joins TRBV10-3 to TRBJ2-1; TRBD2 aligns across 9 bases. Germline V gene data show CDR1 as ENHRY and CDR2 as SYGVKD. This CDR3 has 14 residues. The J segment lost 7 bases and the V segment lost 11 bases, leaving 12 bases of the junction unmatched. The CDR3 DNA sequence: TGTGCCGTCCGAAGGGCGGGGGGGAGAAATGAGCAGTTCTTC. Translated, it gives CAVRRAGGRNEQFF.

The rearrangement joins TRBV19 to TRBJ1-2; 8 bases match TRBD1. The CDR3 spans 14 residues. Looked up from germline, CDR1 is LNHDA and CDR2 is SQIVND (reference sequence). Trimming removed 4 bases from V and 5 bases from J; junction bases left unmatched: 6. This CDR3 reads CASSKDRATYGYTF. CDR3 bases: TGTGCCAGTAGTAAGGACAGGGCTACTTATGGCTACACCTTC. Looking up the rest from reference TRBV19 and TRBJ1-2 gives the full variable domain: DGGITQSPKYLFRKEGQNVTLSCEQNLNHDAMYWYRQDPGQGLRLIYYSQIVNDFQKGDIAEGYSVSREKKESFPLTVTSAQKNPTAFYLCASSKDRATYGYTFGSGTRLTVV.